The clone carrying this TCR beta chain showed up many times. Its antigen is still unknown. This specimen belongs to a study of regulatory T cells in long-lasting Graves disease. Study observations and caveats: Not thyroid tissue but only peripheral blood was studied.

Libraries of TCR beta came from iRepertoire HTBI primers plus Arm-PCR of CDR3 regions. In the authors' methods: Identification yielded some 65 TRBV and around 15 TRBJ segments across samples. TCRdb re-derived calls from the multiplex PCR reads in MiXCR, one entry per CDR3 protein. TCRdb, not the original authors, processed these V and J calls. The profile shows hundreds of thousands of distinct CDR3 sequences, roughly 12% of them singletons. Unmatched junction bases numbered 4, after V lost 2 bases and J lost 9 bases. CDR3 size: 13 residues. Germline V gene data show CDR1 as SGHAT and CDR2 as FQNNGV. Time point specified: newly diagnosed GD, antithyroid drugs for less than 3 months. Extracted RNA from PBMCs served as the source of the TCR library. These data were also filed under a second study, of T cells in Graves' hyperthyroidism and ophthalmopathy. That work contributes: The HTBI primer set was used in a first-round RT-PCR of the TCR CDR3.

The rearrangement joins TRBV11-2 to TRBJ2-1; 7 nucleotides line up with TRBD2. The sample in question was peripheral blood mononuclear cells (PBMCs), obtained at new diagnosis, from a patient treated with antithyroid drugs. The sequence was collected from a man aged 25-45 years with Graves disease. The CDR3 is CASSLRREREQFF. As DNA, the CDR3 is TGTGCCAGCAGCTTACGGCGGGAGCGTGAGCAGTTCTTC. Full variable domain (remainder filled in from reference TRBV11-2 and TRBJ2-1): EAGVAQSPRYKIIEKRQSVAFWCNPISGHATLYWYQQILGQGPKLLIQFQNNGVVDDSQLPKDRFSAERLKGVDSTLKIQPAKLEDSAVYLCASSLRREREQFFGPGTRLTVL.